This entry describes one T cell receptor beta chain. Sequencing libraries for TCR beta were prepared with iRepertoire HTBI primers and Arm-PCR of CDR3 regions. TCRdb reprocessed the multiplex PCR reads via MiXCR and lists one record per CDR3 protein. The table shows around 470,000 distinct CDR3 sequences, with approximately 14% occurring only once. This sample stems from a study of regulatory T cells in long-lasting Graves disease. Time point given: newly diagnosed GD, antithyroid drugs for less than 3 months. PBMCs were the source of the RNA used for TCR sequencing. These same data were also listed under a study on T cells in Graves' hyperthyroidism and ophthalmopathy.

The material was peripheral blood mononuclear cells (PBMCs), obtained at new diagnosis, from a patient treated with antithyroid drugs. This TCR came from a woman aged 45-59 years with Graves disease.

The CDR3 here is CSVVGTGTAGEKLFF. The DNA of the CDR3 is TGCAGCGTTGTCGGGACCGGGACAGCGGGCGAAAAACTGTTTTTT. The rearrangement uses TRBV29-1 and TRBJ1-4; TRBD1 matches at 7 bases. The germline gives CDR1 SQVTM, CDR2 ANQGSEA. J gave up 8 bases and V 4 bases, and 13 bases lay outside the gene matches. This CDR3 has 15 residues. The full variable domain, in which reference TRBV29-1 and TRBJ1-4 provide the parts outside the CDR3, is SAVISQKPSRDICQRGTSLTIQCQVDSQVTMMFWYRQQPGQSLTLIATANQGSEATYESGFVIDKFPISRPNLTFSTLTVSNMSPEDSSIYLCSVVGTGTAGEKLFFGSGTQLSVL.